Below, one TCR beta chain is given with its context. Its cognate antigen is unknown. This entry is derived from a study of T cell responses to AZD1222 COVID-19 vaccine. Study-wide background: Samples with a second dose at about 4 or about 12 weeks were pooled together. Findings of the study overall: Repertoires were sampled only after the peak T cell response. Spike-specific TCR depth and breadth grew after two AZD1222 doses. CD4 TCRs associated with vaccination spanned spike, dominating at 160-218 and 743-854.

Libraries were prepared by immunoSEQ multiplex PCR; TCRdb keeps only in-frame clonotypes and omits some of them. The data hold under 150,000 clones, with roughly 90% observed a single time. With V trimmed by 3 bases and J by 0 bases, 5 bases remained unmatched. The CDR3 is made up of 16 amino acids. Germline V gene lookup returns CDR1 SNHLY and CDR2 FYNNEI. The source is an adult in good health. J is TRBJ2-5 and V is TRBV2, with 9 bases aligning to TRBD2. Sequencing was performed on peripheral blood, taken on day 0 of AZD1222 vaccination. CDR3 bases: TGTGCCAGCAGTGATGGTAGCGGGAGTAACCAAGAGACCCAGTACTTC. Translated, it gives CASSDGSGSNQETQYF.